Included here is one T cell receptor (beta chain) sequence, with context. The use of a sample-barcoded 5' primer and a J-beta primer mix characterized a second PCR of 7 to 11 cycles. TCRdb re-derived calls from the 5' RACE reads in MiXCR, one entry per CDR3 protein. Of roughly 1,500,000 distinct CDR3 sequences in the sample, about 40% are singletons; the top ten hold approximately 7.9%. This entry belongs to a study of blood T cells in healthy people across ages. The germline V gene encodes CDR1 ENHRY and CDR2 SYGVKD. This CDR3 contains 13 residues. V was clipped by 10 bases and J by 7 bases, with 16 bases between them.

The V and J genes are TRBV10-3 and TRBJ2-2; D gene uncertain. Input material: blood. The source of this sequence is a woman in her late teens or twenties in good health. This CDR3 is CATHPGTGGELFF. As DNA, the CDR3 is TGTGCCACCCATCCGGGTACCGGCGGGGAGCTGTTTTTT.